The 27 T cell receptor beta chains presented below share a single source sample, sequenced in a study of T cells in Graves' hyperthyroidism and ophthalmopathy. The investigators amplified TCR beta CDR3 regions from RNA transcripts. RT-PCR in the first round (using the HTBI primer set) targeted the TCR CDR3. TCRdb re-called the multiplex PCR reads with MiXCR, one entry per CDR3 protein. In the table there are a few hundred thousand distinct CDR3 sequences, roughly 20% of which are singletons. Sequenced: blood. Source of these receptors: a man between 18 and 29 years old with Graves' hyperthyroidism.

This clonotype was counted at least ten times. The rearrangement uses TRBV19 and TRBJ1-2; 7 positions agree with TRBD1. CDR3 size: 16 residues. The V gene end was trimmed by 4 bases and the J gene end by 7 bases; junction bases not matched to a gene: 15. In germline, CDR1 is LNHDA, CDR2 SQIVND (reference sequence). The CDR3 DNA sequence: TGTGCCAGTAGTACATATCGACAGGGAAAATCCACTGGCTACACCTTC. Its translation: CASSTYRQGKSTGYTF.

The rearrangement links TRBV12-3 or TRBV12-4 to TRBJ1-1; possible D gene TRBD1, 5 bases. The CDR3 spans 12 residues. With 6 bases removed from V and 5 bases from J, the gap between germline ends came to 10 bases. CDR3 in DNA: TGTGCCAGCAGAGTACGGGGGACTGAAGCTTTCTTT. This codes for CASRVRGTEAFF.

This clonotype appeared a few times. The V call is TRBV7-6, the J call TRBJ1-2; TRBD1 might be the D (6 bases). The germline V gene has CDR1 SGHVS and CDR2 FNYEAQ. Deletions cut 3 bases from V and 4 bases from J, with 15 bases between. The CDR3 has 15 residues. CDR3 sequence reads: CASSLAGEGLYGYTF. The CDR3 DNA follows: TGTGCCAGCAGCTTGGCAGGGGAGGGACTCTATGGCTACACCTTC.

This clonotype was seen a few times. CDR3 loop: CASSLGVGQGANTGELFF. In nucleotides, the CDR3 is TGTGCCAGCAGCTTAGGTGTGGGACAGGGAGCCAACACCGGGGAGCTGTTTTTT. The chain recombines TRBV7-6 with TRBJ2-2, with 9 bases matching TRBD1. CDR1 and CDR2 from the germline V gene are SGHVS and FNYEAQ. This CDR3 is built from 18 residues. The ends lost 1 base at V and 2 bases at J; junction bases unmatched: 8.

This clonotype showed up many times. The chain is built from TRBV13 and TRBJ1-2, with D possibly matching TRBD1 (5 bases). V lost 6 bases, J lost 8 bases, and 16 bases lay in between. Germline V gene lookup returns CDR1 PRHDT and CDR2 FYEKMQ (reference sequence). CDR3 length: 13 residues. The CDR3 sequence: CASRTHRGDGYTF. CDR3 coding DNA: TGTGCCAGCAGAACCCACCGGGGCGACGGCTACACCTTC.

This clonotype was recorded many times. The rearrangement links TRBV2 to TRBJ2-7; D remains ambiguous. CDR1 SNHLY and CDR2 FYNNEI come from the germline V gene. Trimming took 5 bases from V and 1 from J, leaving 18 bases between them. The CDR3 has 16 amino acids. This chain's CDR3 is CASSLTGPAGSYEQYF. The CDR3 DNA sequence: TGTGCCAGCAGTCTTACTGGGCCAGCAGGTTCCTACGAGCAGTACTTC.

The rearrangement uses TRBV4-1 and TRBJ2-7; D possibly matches TRBD1 or TRBD2 (6 bases each). V was cut by 4 bases and J by 2 bases, with 18 bases left in between. Germline lookup yields CDR1 MGHRA and CDR2 YSYEKL. The CDR3 spans 16 residues. This CDR3 is CASSPGPRGPAYEQYF. CDR3 DNA sequence: TGCGCCAGCAGCCCGGGCCCCCGGGGGCCAGCCTACGAGCAGTACTTC.

This clonotype was seen ten or more times. The J gene is TRBJ2-3, the V gene TRBV15; 7 bases are a match to TRBD2. Germline trimming cut 8 bases from V and 3 bases from J; bases unmatched to any gene: 11. The CDR3 consists of 15 residues. The germline V gene has CDR1 LNHNV and CDR2 YYDKDF (reference sequence). This CDR3 is CATSRASGVTDTQYF. CDR3 in DNA: TGTGCCACCTCCCGGGCCAGCGGGGTGACAGATACGCAGTATTTT.

A single count supports this clonotype. The chain recombines TRBV2 with TRBJ2-7; 8 bases match TRBD1. V lost 6 bases, J lost 6 bases, and 7 bases stayed unmatched. CDR1 and CDR2 from the germline V gene are SNHLY and FYNNEI. The CDR3 is 13 amino acids. DNA for the CDR3: TGTGCCAGCAGCGGCGGACAGGGAGGCGAGCAGTACTTC. Protein sequence: CASSGGQGGEQYF.

This clonotype was observed a few times. CDR3 sequence (DNA): TGTGCCAGCAGCTCCCCGGACGGCGGGGCGAACACCGGGGAGCTGTTTTTT. It yields the protein CASSSPDGGANTGELFF. This sequence joins TRBV11-2 and TRBJ2-2; D may be TRBD2 (6 bases). V was pared by 4 bases and J by 0 bases, with 15 bases between. The CDR3 sequence is 17 residues long. Looked up from germline, CDR1 is SGHAT and CDR2 is FQNNGV.

This clonotype was detected ten times or more. The chain has TRBV6-1 and TRBJ1-1; TRBD1 aligns across 10 bases. This CDR3 region has 14 residues. V shed 6 bases and J 5 bases; nucleotides not matched to a gene: 6. The germline CDR1 and CDR2 sequences are MNHNS and SASEGT. Written as DNA, the CDR3 is TGTGCCAGCAGGGGGACAGGGGCCGATACTGAAGCTTTCTTT. Translated, it gives CASRGTGADTEAFF.

The chain carries TRBV7-9 and TRBJ2-5; D is unresolved. The CDR3 contains 16 residues. CDR1 is SEHNR, CDR2 FQNEAQ, per germline (reference sequence). Deletions cut 4 bases from V and 5 bases from J, with 20 bases between. CDR3 coding DNA: TGTGCCAGCAGCTCCCTTCTTGAAGTCGGAATGGAGACCCAGTACTTC. This sequence encodes CASSSLLEVGMETQYF.

CDR3 region: CASSLGTGTAFF. DNA for the CDR3: TGTGCCAGCAGCTTAGGGACAGGGACAGCTTTCTTT. The chain uses TRBV7-9 and TRBJ1-1; TRBD1 aligns across 8 bases. The V gene end was trimmed by 1 base and the J gene end by 10 bases; junction bases not matched to a gene: 2. This CDR3 comprises 12 residues. Germline CDR1 and CDR2: SEHNR and FQNEAQ (reference sequence).

This clonotype was counted many times. The chain couples TRBV12-5 to TRBJ2-7; no clear D gene. The V end was cut by 7 bases, the J end by 3 bases, with 13 bases between. This CDR3 has 13 amino acids. CDR1 is LGHNT and CDR2 is FRNRAP in the germline V gene. The CDR3 sequence: CASAPDGYYEQYF. In nucleotides, the CDR3 is TGTGCTAGTGCCCCTGACGGATACTACGAGCAGTACTTC.

This clonotype was detected ten times or more. This chain joins TRBV5-6 and TRBJ2-5; 8 nucleotides match TRBD2. Germline V gene data show CDR1 as SGHDT and CDR2 as YYEEEE. The CDR3 length is 15 residues. The V segment lost 1 base and the J segment 6 bases; nucleotides outside the gene matches: 8. Here the CDR3 reads CASSLWASGSKTQYF. The CDR3 DNA reads TGTGCCAGCAGCTTGTGGGCTAGCGGGTCCAAGACCCAGTACTTC.

This clonotype was detected many times. This chain joins TRBV15 and TRBJ1-2; D is uncertain. Between the trimmed V and J ends, which lost 4 bases and 2 bases, there was a span of 2 bases. CDR1 LNHNV and CDR2 YYDKDF come from the germline V gene (reference sequence). The CDR3 contains 11 residues. The CDR3 sequence: CATSTNYGYTF. In nucleotides, the CDR3 is TGTGCCACCAGCACAAACTATGGCTACACCTTC.

The sample holds a few counts of this clonotype. The rearrangement uses TRBV10-3 and TRBJ2-5; 10 bases line up with TRBD2. This CDR3 region has 13 residues. Germline V gene sequence: CDR1 ENHRY, CDR2 SYGVKD. The V and J ends lost 10 bases and 5 bases, in that order; junction bases with no gene match: 7. In DNA form, the CDR3 reads TGTGCCACCGCCGGGACTAGCGCTGAGACCCAGTACTTC. It yields the protein CATAGTSAETQYF.

This clonotype was counted at least ten times. V is TRBV12-3 or TRBV12-4 and J is TRBJ2-2, with TRBD1 as a possible D gene (5 bases). This CDR3 comprises 14 residues. V lost 7 bases, J lost 6 bases, and 15 bases lay in between. Written as DNA, the CDR3 is TGTGCCAGCACCCTCCACCAGGGCGCCGGGGAGCTGTTTTTT. Translation: CASTLHQGAGELFF.

This clonotype was seen many times. The V gene is TRBV11-2, the J gene TRBJ1-3, with D unresolved. CDR3 size: 16 residues. Germline V gives CDR1 SGHAT, CDR2 FQNNGV. Trimming shortened V by 4 bases and J by 2 bases, and 15 bases separated the two germline ends. Written as DNA, the CDR3 is TGTGCCAGCAGCTCGCCAAGGCGGTGGCCTGGAAACACCATATATTTT. Protein product: CASSSPRRWPGNTIYF.

This clonotype was detected ten times or more. V gene TRBV28 combines with J gene TRBJ2-7; TRBD2 agrees at 8 bases. The J segment lost 0 bases and the V segment lost 3 bases, leaving 13 bases of the junction unmatched. Germline V gene sequence: CDR1 MDHEN, CDR2 SYDVKM. The CDR3 has 18 amino acids. Here the CDR3 reads CASSFYLGAGDNSYEQYF. CDR3 coding DNA: TGTGCCAGCAGTTTCTATTTGGGAGCGGGGGATAACTCCTACGAGCAGTACTTC.

The sample holds many counts of this clonotype. The chain is built from TRBV25-1 and TRBJ2-7; tentatively, D is TRBD2 (5 bases). CDR3 length: 15 residues. Trimming left V 1 base short and J 6 bases short, with 16 bases between. Germline values: CDR1 MGHDK, CDR2 SYGVNS. Written as DNA, the CDR3 is TGTGCCAGCAGTGAATCGGGGTCCTACCCTCTCGAGCAGTACTTC. Amino acid sequence: CASSESGSYPLEQYF.

This chain connects TRBV20-1 to TRBJ2-7; D is unclear. Germline assignment: CDR1 DFQATT and CDR2 SNEGSKA (reference sequence). Trimming removed 0 bases from V and 7 bases from J, with 4 bases in between. CDR3 size: 10 residues. The CDR3 is CSARDMEQYF. The CDR3 DNA is TGCAGTGCTAGAGATATGGAGCAGTACTTC.

This clonotype appeared many times. V is TRBV19 and J is TRBJ1-5, with 8 nucleotides matching TRBD1. In germline, CDR1 is LNHDA, CDR2 SQIVND (reference sequence). This CDR3 comprises 15 residues. The junction had 8 bases not matched to a gene; V was cut back by 8 bases and J by 2 bases. The CDR3 bases are TGTGCCAGTTCCGATATGGGACAGGGCAATCAGCCCCAGCATTTT. Translation gives CASSDMGQGNQPQHF.

Remarks on this clonotype: It may be a read error: a sequence one base away is much more abundant. The chain employs TRBV12-3 or TRBV12-4 and TRBJ1-2; a possible D gene is TRBD1 (6 bases). The CDR3 length is 13 residues. Between the trimmed V and J ends, which lost 6 bases and 2 bases, there was a span of 10 bases. Here the CDR3 DNA reads TGTGCCAGCAGAAGTGACAGGAACTATGGCTACACCTTC. Translating it yields CASRSDRNYGYTF.

The V call is TRBV28, the J call TRBJ2-6, with D possibly matching TRBD1 (6 bases). This CDR3 spans 16 amino acids. V lost 4 bases, J lost 4 bases, and 14 bases lay in between. The germline V gene encodes CDR1 MDHEN and CDR2 SYDVKM. The CDR3 nucleotides are TGTGCCAGCAGTTCCCCAGGGGCATGGGGGGCCAACGTCCTGACTTTC. Its translation: CASSSPGAWGANVLTF.

In this sample, this clonotype turned up many times. CDR3 sequence: CASSQRLQETQYF. CDR3 sequence (DNA): TGTGCCAGCAGCCAAAGGTTACAAGAGACCCAGTACTTC. This chain joins TRBV7-6 and TRBJ2-5; D uncertain. V dropped 5 bases and J dropped 2 bases, with 9 bases sitting between them. The CDR3 runs 13 residues. Germline V gene data show CDR1 as SGHVS and CDR2 as FNYEAQ.

This clonotype was observed a few times. This chain links TRBV4-3 with TRBJ1-5; D is unresolved. V was pared by 0 bases and J by 7 bases, with 7 bases between. The CDR3 runs to 13 residues. Germline V gene data show CDR1 as LGHNA and CDR2 as YSLEER. This chain's CDR3 is CASSQDENQPQHF. CDR3 sequence (DNA): TGCGCCAGCAGCCAAGATGAAAACCAGCCCCAGCATTTT.